These 16 T cell receptor beta chains were all obtained from the same sample, sequenced in a study of T cell responses to AZD1222 COVID-19 vaccine. The protocol was immunoSEQ multiplex PCR, while the TCRdb copy is restricted to in-frame clones and leaves out a portion. This sample has about 98,000 clones, with about 88% found just once. This specimen consisted of peripheral blood, obtained on day 0 of AZD1222 vaccination. All receptors come from an adult in good health.

This clone was recorded only once. The chain carries TRBV28 and TRBJ2-2, with D unresolved. V lost 3 bases and J lost 1, with 9 bases in between. The CDR3 is 15 amino acids. CDR1 and CDR2 (germline): MDHEN, SYDVKM. CDR3 sequence: CASSFMHGNTGELFF. The CDR3 DNA follows: TGTGCCAGCAGTTTCATGCACGGGAACACCGGGGAGCTGTTTTTT. The entire variable domain, with the rest obtained from reference TRBV28 and TRBJ2-2, is as follows: DVKVTQSSRYLVKRTGEKVFLECVQDMDHENMFWYRQDPGLGLRLIYFSYDVKMKEKGDIPEGYSVSREKKERFSLILESASTNQTSMYLCASSFMHGNTGELFFGEGSRLTVL.

The chain recombines TRBV5-6 with TRBJ1-2; D might be TRBD1 (6 bases). The CDR3 contains 14 residues. V shed 3 bases and J shed 0 bases, with 9 bases lying between them. Germline lookup yields CDR1 SGHDT and CDR2 YYEEEE. This chain's CDR3 is CASSWWTANYGYTF. CDR3 coding DNA: TGTGCCAGCAGCTGGTGGACAGCTAACTATGGCTACACCTTC. Supplemented by reference TRBV5-6 and TRBJ1-2, the full variable domain reads DAGVTQSPTHLIKTRGQQVTLRCSPKSGHDTVSWYQQALGQGPQFIFQYYEEEERQRGNFPDRFSGHQFPNYSSELNVNALLLGDSALYLCASSWWTANYGYTFGSGTRLTVV.

The chain has TRBV30 and TRBJ2-7; possibly TRBD1 for D (7 bases). This CDR3 is 13 amino acids long. The germline V and J ends were trimmed by 0 bases and 4 bases, with 10 bases remaining between them. Germline V gene sequence: CDR1 GTSNPN, CDR2 SVGIG (reference sequence). The CDR3 loop is CAWSVAGGYEQYF. The CDR3 DNA reads TGTGCCTGGAGTGTGGCAGGGGGGTACGAGCAGTACTTC.

The gene calls are TRBV3-1 (or the pseudogene TRBV3-2) and TRBJ1-1; TRBD1 aligns across 7 bases. The CDR3 sequence is 20 residues long. The germline V gene has CDR1 LGHDT and CDR2 YNNKEL (reference sequence). V lost 2 bases to trimming and J lost 3 bases; unmatched junction nucleotides: 21. The CDR3 DNA reads as TGTGCCAGCAGCCAACTGATCTGGGACAGTGCGAGAGTGCCGGACACTGAAGCTTTCTTT. This translates into CASSQLIWDSARVPDTEAFF.

This chain links TRBV4-3 with TRBJ2-5; D possibly corresponds to TRBD2 (5 bases). The CDR3 extends over 15 amino acids. Germline CDR1 LGHNA, CDR2 YSLEER. V shed 0 bases and J shed 2 bases, with 10 bases lying between them. Here the CDR3 DNA reads TGCGCCAGCAGCCAAGATTCCGGACTGCAAGAGACCCAGTACTTC. Its protein product is CASSQDSGLQETQYF.

This chain uses TRBV19 with TRBJ2-1, with 7 bases aligning to TRBD1. Germline assignment: CDR1 LNHDA and CDR2 SQIVND (reference sequence). Trimming took 4 bases from V and 4 from J; bases not matched to a gene: 7. The CDR3 spans 15 residues. CDR3 in amino acids: CASSRNPGQYNEQFF. The DNA of the CDR3 is TGTGCCAGTAGTAGAAATCCGGGACAGTACAATGAGCAGTTCTTC.

This clone was counted at least ten times. Other DNA variants within this sample encode the same CDR3. V and J are TRBV14 and TRBJ2-2; the D is unclear. Trimming shortened V by 0 bases and J by 7 bases, and 6 bases separated the two germline ends. Germline V gives CDR1 SGHDN, CDR2 FVKESK. The CDR3 spans 13 residues. In DNA form, the CDR3 reads TGTGCCAGCAGCCAAGATCGCGGCGGGGAGCTGTTTTTT. Protein product: CASSQDRGGELFF.

This chain uses TRBV11-2 with TRBJ2-1; D uncertain. The V and J ends lost 5 bases and 5 bases respectively, with 16 bases between them. This CDR3 contains 15 residues. Per germline, CDR1 SGHAT and CDR2 FQNNGV. The CDR3 reads CASSPTSLPDNEQFF. For the CDR3, the DNA is TGTGCCAGCAGCCCGACCTCCCTTCCAGACAATGAGCAGTTCTTC.

The rearrangement joins TRBV5-5 to TRBJ2-7; D call uncertain. Germline assignment: CDR1 SGHKS and CDR2 YYEKEE (reference sequence). The CDR3 has 14 residues. The V gene lost 3 bases and the J gene lost 2 bases, with 12 bases spanning the gap. CDR3 amino acids: CASSWAETTYEQYF. The CDR3 region has the DNA TGTGCCAGCAGCTGGGCCGAGACAACCTACGAGCAGTACTTC. The complete variable domain, with remaining parts taken from reference TRBV5-5 and TRBJ2-7, reads DAGVTQSPTHLIKTRGQQVTLRCSPISGHKSVSWYQQVLGQGPQFIFQYYEKEERGRGNFPDRFSARQFPNYSSELNVNALLLGDSALYLCASSWAETTYEQYFGPGTRLTVT.

This clone was counted a single time. This chain connects TRBV29-1 to TRBJ1-4; D unclear. Germline lookup yields CDR1 SQVTM and CDR2 ANQGSEA. V lost 6 bases and J lost 8, with 16 bases in between. The CDR3 sequence is 13 residues long. DNA of the CDR3: TGCAGCGTCGGACGGGCGAAGAACGAAAAACTGTTTTTT. Its protein product is CSVGRAKNEKLFF.

V gene TRBV5-6 combines with J gene TRBJ2-3, with D hard to call. Germline-derived CDR1 and CDR2 are SGHDT and YYEEEE. The CDR3 is made up of 15 amino acids. Trimming pared 3 bases from V and 2 bases from J, leaving 13 bases between. CDR3 in DNA: TGTGCCAGCAGCTCCACTACCCACTTCACAGATACGCAGTATTTT. Protein: CASSSTTHFTDTQYF.

The chain links TRBV28 to TRBJ1-3; D remains unclear. CDR1 is MDHEN, CDR2 SYDVKM, per germline. The CDR3 has 14 residues. The V end lost 1 base, the J end lost 4 bases, and 8 bases lay between the germline ends. The CDR3 nucleotides are TGTGCCAGCAGTTTATTAGGCCAGGGAAACACCATATATTTT. Translating it yields CASSLLGQGNTIYF.

The V call is TRBV7-9, the J call TRBJ1-1; the match to TRBD1 covers 9 bases. V gave up 1 base and J gave up 0 bases; unmatched junction bases: 9. The CDR3 contains 18 residues. The V gene's germline CDR1 is SEHNR and CDR2 FQNEAQ (reference sequence). CDR3: CASSLVRGQGNMNTEAFF. CDR3 bases: TGTGCCAGCAGCTTAGTTAGGGGACAGGGAAATATGAACACTGAAGCTTTCTTT.

The table lists this clone with a few counts. The chain employs TRBV7-2 and TRBJ2-2; 9 bases are a match to TRBD2. V lost 3 bases and J lost 4; bases outside the gene matches: 6. The CDR3 runs to 16 residues. The germline V gene encodes CDR1 SGHTA and CDR2 FQGNSA. The CDR3 reads CASSLRLAGITGELFF. The CDR3 coding sequence is TGTGCCAGCAGCTTGAGGCTAGCGGGAATCACCGGGGAGCTGTTTTTT.

This clone showed up just a few times. V is TRBV6-5 and J is TRBJ1-5; possibly TRBD1 for D (5 bases). Germline values: CDR1 MNHEY, CDR2 SVGAGI. This CDR3 comprises 15 residues. The V end lost 5 bases, the J end lost 1 base, and 12 bases lay between the germline ends. In DNA form, the CDR3 reads TGTGCCAGCAGTCTCGGCAGGGCCAGCAATCAGCCCCAGCATTTT. Protein product: CASSLGRASNQPQHF.

V is TRBV5-6 and J is TRBJ2-2; perhaps D is TRBD1 or TRBD2 (5 bases each). The CDR3 covers 14 residues. Germline values: CDR1 SGHDT, CDR2 YYEEEE. V was cut by 4 bases and J by 2 bases, with 9 bases left in between. The CDR3 region is CASSEGPNTGELFF. The CDR3 DNA follows: TGTGCCAGCAGCGAGGGACCAAACACCGGGGAGCTGTTTTTT.